This is a list of T cell receptor beta chains from one sample in a study of blood T cell repertoires in COVID-19. Profiling relied on immunoSEQ multiplex PCR, and the TCRdb table lists in-frame clones only, not all of them. This sample has 35,000 to 45,000 clones, with approximately 90% found just once. The sample was peripheral blood. All receptors come from a man aged 45-60 years with COVID-19, enrolled during active disease. CDR3s include the opening cysteine and the closing phenylalanine or tryptophan. The D gene is left open where the match is weak. Where a row states a size, it is once, few, many or the class of an expanded clone; other rows omit it.

NA TRBJ2-7 TRBV9 NA TGTGCCAGCAGCGTAAAAGCGGGCCCCTACGAGCAGTACTTC CASSVKAGPYEQYF
NA TRBJ1-2 TRBV5-4 NA TGTGCCAGCAGCTTCGGGGGGCGGCTTGGAAGCTATGGCTACACCTTC CASSFGGRLGSYGYTF
NA TRBJ2-3 TRBV27 NA TGTGCCAGCAGACTGGGCCGGGACTCACCTAACCCCACAGATACGCAGTATTTT CASRLGRDSPNPTDTQYF
NA TRBJ1-4 TRBV19 NA TGTGCCAGTAACCCGACAGGAGATAATGAAAAACTGTTTTTT CASNPTGDNEKLFF
NA TRBJ1-2 TRBV6-6 TRBD1 TGTGCCAGCAGTCAGTCCACCGGGACAGGGATGATGAACTATGGCTACACCTTC CASSQSTGTGMMNYGYTF
NA TRBJ2-3 TRBV19 TRBD2 TGTGCCAGTAGTATCCCCGGACTAGATATTACAGATACGCAGTATTTT CASSIPGLDITDTQYF
NA TRBJ2-5 TRBV27 TRBD1 TGTGCCAGCAGTTCCCTACCGGGACAGGGGAAAGAGACCCAGTACTTC CASSSLPGQGKETQYF
NA TRBJ1-4 TRBV4-2 TRBD1 TGTGCCAGCAGCCAATCCGGGACAGGGGATGAAAAACTGTTTTTT CASSQSGTGDEKLFF
once TRBJ1-2 TRBV7-3 TRBD1 TGTGCCAGCAGCTACTTACCCCCGGGACAGGCCTCTAACTATGGCTACACCTTC CASSYLPPGQASNYGYTF
NA TRBJ1-5 TRBV12-3/TRBV12-4 NA TGTGCCAGCAGTTTAGACCCTACGGCCCAGCATTTT CASSLDPTAQHF
NA TRBJ1-5 TRBV19 NA TGTGCCAGTAGTATGGACAGTGCTCAGCCCCAGCATTTT CASSMDSAQPQHF
NA TRBJ2-6 TRBV9 NA TGTGCCAGCAGCGTTGGGGTCAGGGGTTCCGGGGCCAACGTCCTGACTTTC CASSVGVRGSGANVLTF
NA TRBJ2-1 TRBV19 NA TGTGCCAGTAGTACCGGTGGCGGCGAACCCTACAATGAGCAGTTCTTC CASSTGGGEPYNEQFF
few TRBJ2-1 TRBV6-5 TRBD1 TGTGCCAGCACCCCCGGGACAGTAGCCAATGAGCAGTTCTTC CASTPGTVANEQFF
NA TRBJ2-2 TRBV5-1 NA TGCGCCAGCAGCTTGGGGACAATGAACACCGGGGAGCTGTTTTTT CASSLGTMNTGELFF
few TRBJ2-7 TRBV7-9 NA TGTGCCAGCAGCTTAGGTGGGCGTCAGGGCCGCCACGAGCAGTACTTC CASSLGGRQGRHEQYF
once TRBJ1-5 TRBV10-3 NA TGTGCCATCGGAGTACAGGACCTTCAGCCCCAGCATTTT CAIGVQDLQPQHF
NA TRBJ2-5 TRBV28 TRBD1 TGTGCCAGCAGTGCCTCCCGGACAGGGTTGAACCAAGAGACCCAGTACTTC CASSASRTGLNQETQYF
NA TRBJ2-7 TRBV15 TRBD2 TGTGCCACCAGCAGAGATTATGGGACTAGCGGGAGGTCCCTTAAGTTC CATSRDYGTSGRSLKF
medium-sized TRBJ2-7 TRBV18 NA TGTGCCAGCTCACCATCAAGCCACGAGCAGTACTTC CASSPSSHEQYF
few TRBJ1-5 TRBV28 TRBD1 TGTGCCAGCAGTTTCGGACAGGGTGGCAGGGGCAATCAGCCCCAGCATTTT CASSFGQGGRGNQPQHF
NA TRBJ2-5 TRBV12-5 TRBD2 TGTGCTAGTGGTTTGCCTAGCGGGAGGGCCGGGGAGACCCAGTACTTC CASGLPSGRAGETQYF
NA TRBJ1-2 TRBV6-5 NA TGTGCCAGCAGTTCTGGGGACACCTATGGCTACACCTTC CASSSGDTYGYTF
NA TRBJ2-7 TRBV9 TRBD2 TGTGCCAGCAGCCCTCGAGGGGACTACAACTCCTACGAGCAGTACTTC CASSPRGDYNSYEQYF
once TRBJ2-7 TRBV7-9 NA TGTGCCAGCAGCCCGAGACATAGCTCCTACGAGCAGTACTTC CASSPRHSSYEQYF
NA TRBJ2-7 TRBV6-5 NA TGTGCCAGCAGGTACTCCTACGAGCAGTACTTC CASRYSYEQYF
NA TRBJ2-3 TRBV30 NA TGTGCCTGGAGCTCCGGGACTCTCCGCACAGATACGCAGTATTTT CAWSSGTLRTDTQYF
NA TRBJ1-5 TRBV12-3/TRBV12-4 NA TGTGCCAGCAGTTTAAATGGAGATCAGCCCCAGCATTTT CASSLNGDQPQHF
NA TRBJ2-2 TRBV6-4 TRBD1 TGTGCCAGCAGACTCAGACAGGGTGCCGGGGAGCTGTTTTTT CASRLRQGAGELFF